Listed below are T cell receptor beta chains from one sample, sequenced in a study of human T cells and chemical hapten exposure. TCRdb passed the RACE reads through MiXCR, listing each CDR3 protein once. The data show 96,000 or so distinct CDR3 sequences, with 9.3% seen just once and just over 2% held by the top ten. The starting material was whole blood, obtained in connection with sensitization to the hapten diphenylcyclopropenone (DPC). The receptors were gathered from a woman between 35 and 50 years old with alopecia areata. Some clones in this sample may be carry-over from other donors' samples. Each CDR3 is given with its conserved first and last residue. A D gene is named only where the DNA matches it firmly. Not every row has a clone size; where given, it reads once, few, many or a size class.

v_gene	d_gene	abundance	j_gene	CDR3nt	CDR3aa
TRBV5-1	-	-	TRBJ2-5	TGCGCCAGCAGCTTGGGGACACCCCAAGAGACCCAGTACTTC	CASSLGTPQETQYF
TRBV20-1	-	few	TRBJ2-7	TGCAGTGCTAGAGATTGGCGGAGAACCGAGCAGTACTTC	CSARDWRRTEQYF
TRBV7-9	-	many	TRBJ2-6	TGTGCCAGCAGCTTATGGGCACTATCTGGGGCCAACGTCCTGACTTTC	CASSLWALSGANVLTF
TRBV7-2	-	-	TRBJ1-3	TGTGCCAGCAGGGGAAGCGTGGGAAACACCATATATTTT	CASRGSVGNTIYF
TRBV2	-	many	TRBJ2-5	TGTGCCAGCAGCCGACAGGCGGAGGAGACCCAGTACTTC	CASSRQAEETQYF
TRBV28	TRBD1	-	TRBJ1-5	TGTGCCAGCAGCCCAGGGGGCGAGGGCAATCAGCCCCAGCATTTT	CASSPGGEGNQPQHF
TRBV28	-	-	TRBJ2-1	TGTGCCGGCAAACCGGGACGGTTAAAAAATGAGCAGTTCTTC	CAGKPGRLKNEQFF
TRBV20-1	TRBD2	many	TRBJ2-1	TGCAGTGCTACTAGCGGGAGCTCCTACAATGAGCAGTTCTTC	CSATSGSSYNEQFF
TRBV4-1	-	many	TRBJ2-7	TGCGCCAGCAGCCAAAACCCGCTGGGGGCGCCCTCCTACGAGCAGTACTTC	CASSQNPLGAPSYEQYF
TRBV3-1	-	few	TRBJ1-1	TGTGCCAGCAGCCAAGATCCCGGGAGTTCGAGCACTGAAGCTTTCTTT	CASSQDPGSSSTEAFF
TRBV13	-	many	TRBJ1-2	TGTGCCAGCAGCGTCCCGGGACCGCTCTATGGCTACACCTTC	CASSVPGPLYGYTF
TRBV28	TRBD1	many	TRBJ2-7	TGTGCCAGCAGTTTGGGGACAGTCTCCTACGAGCAGTACTTC	CASSLGTVSYEQYF
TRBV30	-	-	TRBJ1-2	TGTGCCTGGAAATCAGGAGACTATGGCTACACCTTC	CAWKSGDYGYTF
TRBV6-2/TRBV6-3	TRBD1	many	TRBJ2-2	TGTGCCAGCGGGACAGGGGACACCGGGGAGCTGTTTTTT	CASGTGDTGELFF
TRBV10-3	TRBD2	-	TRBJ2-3	TGTGCCATCAGTGAATCCGGGACTAGCGGGAGGGCTACAGATACGCAGTATTTT	CAISESGTSGRATDTQYF
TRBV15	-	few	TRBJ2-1	TGTGCCACCAGCAGAGATCAGCCATACTCGGGATTTAGCTACAATGAGCAGTTCTTC	CATSRDQPYSGFSYNEQFF
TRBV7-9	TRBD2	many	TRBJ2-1	TGTGCCAGCAGCTTAGGATTAGGCAGCGGGAGGGCCGAGCAGTTCTTC	CASSLGLGSGRAEQFF
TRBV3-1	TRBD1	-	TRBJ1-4	TGTGCCAGCAGCCAACCTTCGGGGACAGGGAGTGAAAAACTGTTTTTT	CASSQPSGTGSEKLFF
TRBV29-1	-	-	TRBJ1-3	TGCAGCGTTGTTTTGGGAGGAAACACCATATATTTT	CSVVLGGNTIYF
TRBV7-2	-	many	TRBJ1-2	TGTGCCAGCAGCTTAGCCGGGGAAAGTCGTGGCTACACCTTC	CASSLAGESRGYTF
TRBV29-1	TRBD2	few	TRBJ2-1	TGCAGCGTTGTTTCGAGCGGGAGGCAGCGCAATGAGCAGTTCTTC	CSVVSSGRQRNEQFF
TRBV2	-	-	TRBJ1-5	TGTGCCAGCAACCACGGCGGGCAGCCCCAGCATTTT	CASNHGGQPQHF
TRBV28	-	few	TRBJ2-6	TGTGCCAGCAGTTACCCCAGCGGTCCGAGCTCTGGGGCCAACGTCCTGACTTTC	CASSYPSGPSSGANVLTF
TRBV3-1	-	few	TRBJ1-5	TGTGCCAGCAGCCAAGGCTCGGGCGTAGATCAGCCCCAGCATTTT	CASSQGSGVDQPQHF
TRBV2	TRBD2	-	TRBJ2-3	TGTGCCAGCAGTGTATGGCTAGCGGGAAGCACAGATATGCAGTATTTT	CASSVWLAGSTDMQYF
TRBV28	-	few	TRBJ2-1	TGTGCCAGCACCGGCGGACCTATGGCCAATGAGCAGTTCTTC	CASTGGPMANEQFF
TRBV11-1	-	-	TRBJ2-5	TGTGCCAGCAGCTTAGCCGGGACTTTTAAAGAGACCCAGTACTTC	CASSLAGTFKETQYF
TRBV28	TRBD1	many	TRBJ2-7	TGTGCCAGCAGTTTGGAAGGGACAGGGGGCTCCTACGAGCAGTACTTC	CASSLEGTGGSYEQYF
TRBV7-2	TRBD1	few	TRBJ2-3	TGTGCCAGCAGCCCCCAACCACCGGGACAGGGAGCAGATACGCAGTATTTT	CASSPQPPGQGADTQYF
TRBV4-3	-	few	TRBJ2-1	TGCGCCAGCAGCCTGCGCCCTACTAACTACAATGAGCAGTTCTTC	CASSLRPTNYNEQFF
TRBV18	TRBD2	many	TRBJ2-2	TGTGCCAGCTCACGCGAACTAGCGGGAGTCAGCACCGGGGAGCTGTTTTTT	CASSRELAGVSTGELFF
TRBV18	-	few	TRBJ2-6	TGTGCCAGCTCACCAAAGGCCGTGGCCTCTGGGGCCAACGTCCTGACTTTC	CASSPKAVASGANVLTF
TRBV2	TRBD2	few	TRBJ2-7	TGTGCCAGCCGTGGTAGCGGGTACGAGCAGTACTTC	CASRGSGYEQYF
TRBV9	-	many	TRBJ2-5	TGTGCCAGCAGCCCCCCGGGACTCCGCGAGCAAGAGACCCAGTACTTC	CASSPPGLREQETQYF
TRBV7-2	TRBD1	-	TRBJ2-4	TGTGCCAGCAGCTCTTCGACAGGGACCAAAAACATTCAGTACTTC	CASSSSTGTKNIQYF
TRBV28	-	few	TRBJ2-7	TGTGCCACCCGACGAGTGGAGCAGTACTTC	CATRRVEQYF
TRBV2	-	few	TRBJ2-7	TGTGCCAGCCGGGCCTTGTCCATCGAGCAGTACTTC	CASRALSIEQYF
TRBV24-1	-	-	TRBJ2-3	TGTGCCACCAGTTTGGGGCCCTCTTTCGCCAGCACAGATACGCAGTATTTT	CATSLGPSFASTDTQYF
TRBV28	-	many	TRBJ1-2	TGTGCCAGCAATGGACAGATCTATGGCTACACCTTC	CASNGQIYGYTF
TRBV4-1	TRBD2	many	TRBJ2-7	TGCGCCAGCAGCCAAGAGGGGGGGTACGAGCAGTACTTC	CASSQEGGYEQYF
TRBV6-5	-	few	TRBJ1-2	TGTGCCAGCACCCTGGGGGCCCTGAACTATGGCTACACCTTC	CASTLGALNYGYTF
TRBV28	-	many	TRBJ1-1	TGTGCCAGCAACCCCGGGGGCCGGCTTCCCAACACTGAAGCTTTCTTT	CASNPGGRLPNTEAFF
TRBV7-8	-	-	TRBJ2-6	TGTGCCAGCAGCCCTCAGGGATCTGGGGCCAACGTCCTGACTTTC	CASSPQGSGANVLTF
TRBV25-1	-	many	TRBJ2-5	TGTGCCAGCAGTCCCCCCCAGGGCCAAGAGACCCAGTACTTC	CASSPPQGQETQYF
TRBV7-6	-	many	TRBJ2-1	TGTGCCAGCAGCTCGGACAATGAGCAGTTCTTC	CASSSDNEQFF
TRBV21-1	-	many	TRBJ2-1	TGTGCCAGCAGCAAGTTGCGGGGGGCTTCCTACAATGAGCAGTTCTTC	CASSKLRGASYNEQFF
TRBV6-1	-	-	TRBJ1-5	TGTGCCAGCCAGGGAGGGGTTCGCAATCAGCCCCAGCATTTT	CASQGGVRNQPQHF
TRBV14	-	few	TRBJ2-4	TGTGCCAGCAGCCTAGTAAACATTCAGTACTTC	CASSLVNIQYF
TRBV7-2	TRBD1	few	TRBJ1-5	TGTGCCAGCAGCTTCGACAGGGCTCAGCCCCAGCATTTT	CASSFDRAQPQHF
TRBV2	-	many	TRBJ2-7	TGTGCCAGCGGCAAAGGACAGACCCTCTACGAGCAGTACTTC	CASGKGQTLYEQYF
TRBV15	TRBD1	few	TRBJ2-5	TGTGCCACCAGCACCGACAGGGTTCCCCAAGAGACCCAGTACTTC	CATSTDRVPQETQYF
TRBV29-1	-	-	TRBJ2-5	TGCAGCGTTGTGGGAGGGGGCGAAGAGACCCAGTACTTC	CSVVGGGEETQYF
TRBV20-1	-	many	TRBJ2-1	TGCAGTGCTAGAGCCCTGGGTACTCTGAACAATGAGCAGTTCTTC	CSARALGTLNNEQFF
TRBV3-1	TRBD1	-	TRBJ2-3	TGTGCCAGCAGCCATGGACAGGGGGCTTCAGATACGCAGTATTTT	CASSHGQGASDTQYF
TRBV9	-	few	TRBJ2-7	TGTGCCAGCAGCGTAGCTAATAACTACGAGCAGTACTTC	CASSVANNYEQYF